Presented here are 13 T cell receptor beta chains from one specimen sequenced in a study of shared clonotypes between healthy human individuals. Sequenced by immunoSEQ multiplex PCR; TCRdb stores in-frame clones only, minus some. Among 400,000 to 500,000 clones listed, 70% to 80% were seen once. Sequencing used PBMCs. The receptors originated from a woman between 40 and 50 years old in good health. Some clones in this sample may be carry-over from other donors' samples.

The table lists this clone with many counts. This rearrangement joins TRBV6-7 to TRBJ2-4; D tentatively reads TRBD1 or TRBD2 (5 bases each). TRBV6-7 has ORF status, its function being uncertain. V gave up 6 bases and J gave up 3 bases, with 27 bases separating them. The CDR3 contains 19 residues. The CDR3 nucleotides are TGTGCCAGCAGCCCCCGGGCTGAGGGGCTGTTAAAAGACAAAAACATTCAGTACTTC. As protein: CASSPRAEGLLKDKNIQYF.

The CDR3 nucleotides are TGTGCCAGCAGTTACTTTGCTGAAGGAAACACCATATATTTT. Amino acid sequence: CASSYFAEGNTIYF. This chain uses TRBV6-6 with TRBJ1-3; D remains unclear. Trimming took 1 base from V and 4 from J, leaving 8 bases between them. The CDR3 loop spans 14 amino acids. Germline values: CDR1 MNHNY, CDR2 SVGAGI (reference sequence).

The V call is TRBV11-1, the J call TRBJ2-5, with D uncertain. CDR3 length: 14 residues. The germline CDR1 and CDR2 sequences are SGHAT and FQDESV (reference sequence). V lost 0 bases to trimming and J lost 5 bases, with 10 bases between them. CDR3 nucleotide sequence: TGTGCCAGCAGCTTAGCTGGTAGCCAGGAGACCCAGTACTTC. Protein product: CASSLAGSQETQYF.

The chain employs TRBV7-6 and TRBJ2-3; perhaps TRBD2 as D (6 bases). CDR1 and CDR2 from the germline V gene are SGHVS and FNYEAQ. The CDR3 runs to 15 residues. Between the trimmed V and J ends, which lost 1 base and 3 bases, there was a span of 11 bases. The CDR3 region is CASSLGRGRTDTQYF. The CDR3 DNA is TGTGCCAGCAGCTTAGGGCGGGGCCGAACAGATACGCAGTATTTT.

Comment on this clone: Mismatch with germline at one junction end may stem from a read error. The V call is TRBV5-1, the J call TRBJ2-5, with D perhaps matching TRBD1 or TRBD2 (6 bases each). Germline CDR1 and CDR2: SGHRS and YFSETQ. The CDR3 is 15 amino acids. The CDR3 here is CASTLEGVAQETQYF. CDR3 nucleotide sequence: TGCGCCAGCACCTTGGAGGGGGTCGCGCAAGAGACCCAGTACTTC. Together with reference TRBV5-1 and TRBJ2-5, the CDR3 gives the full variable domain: KAGVTQTPRYLIKTRGQQVTLSCSPISGHRSVSWYQQTPGQGLQFLFEYFSETQRNKGNFPGRFSGRQFSNSRSEMNVSTLELGDSALYLCASTLEGVAQETQYFGPGTRLLVL.

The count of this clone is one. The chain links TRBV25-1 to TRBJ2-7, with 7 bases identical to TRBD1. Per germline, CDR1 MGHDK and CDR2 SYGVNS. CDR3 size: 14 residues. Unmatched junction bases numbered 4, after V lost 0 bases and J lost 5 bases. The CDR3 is CASSEYSGGNEQYF. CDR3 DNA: TGTGCCAGCAGTGAATACTCAGGGGGAAACGAGCAGTACTTC.

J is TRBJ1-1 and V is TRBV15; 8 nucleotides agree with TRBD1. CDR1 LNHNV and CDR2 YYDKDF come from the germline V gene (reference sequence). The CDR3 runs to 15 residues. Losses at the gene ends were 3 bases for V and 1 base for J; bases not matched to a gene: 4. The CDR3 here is CATSRTGAPNTEAFF. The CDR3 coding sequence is TGTGCCACCAGCAGGACAGGGGCGCCGAACACTGAAGCTTTCTTT.

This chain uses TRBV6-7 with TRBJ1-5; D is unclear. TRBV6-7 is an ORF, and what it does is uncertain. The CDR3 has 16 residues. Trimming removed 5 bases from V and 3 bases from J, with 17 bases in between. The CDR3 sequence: CASSPPGDTHNQPQHF. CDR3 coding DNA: TGTGCCAGCAGTCCCCCCGGTGACACCCACAATCAGCCCCAGCATTTT.

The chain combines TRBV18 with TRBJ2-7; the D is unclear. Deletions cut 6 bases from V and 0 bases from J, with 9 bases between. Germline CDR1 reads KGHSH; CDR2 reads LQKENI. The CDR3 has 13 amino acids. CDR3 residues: CASSTGGSYEQYF. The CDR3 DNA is TGTGCCAGCTCTACCGGCGGCTCCTACGAGCAGTACTTC.

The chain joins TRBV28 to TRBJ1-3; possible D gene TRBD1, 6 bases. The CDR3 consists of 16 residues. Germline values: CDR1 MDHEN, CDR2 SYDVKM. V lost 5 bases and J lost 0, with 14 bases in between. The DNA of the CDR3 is TGTGCCAGCAGTCCCCAGACAGGAAACTCTGGAAACACCATATATTTT. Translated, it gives CASSPQTGNSGNTIYF.

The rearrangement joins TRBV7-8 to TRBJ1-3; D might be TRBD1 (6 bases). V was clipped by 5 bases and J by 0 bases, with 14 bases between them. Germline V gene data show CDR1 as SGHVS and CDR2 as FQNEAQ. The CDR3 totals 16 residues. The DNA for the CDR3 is TGTGCCAGCAGCCCAAGGGGGACTATCTCTGGAAACACCATATATTTT. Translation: CASSPRGTISGNTIYF.

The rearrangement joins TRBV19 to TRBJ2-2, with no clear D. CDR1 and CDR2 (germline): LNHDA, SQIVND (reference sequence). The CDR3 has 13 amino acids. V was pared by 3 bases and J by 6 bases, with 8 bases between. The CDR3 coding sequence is TGTGCCAGTAGTATGTACAGTCCCGGGGAGCTGTTTTTT. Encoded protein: CASSMYSPGELFF.

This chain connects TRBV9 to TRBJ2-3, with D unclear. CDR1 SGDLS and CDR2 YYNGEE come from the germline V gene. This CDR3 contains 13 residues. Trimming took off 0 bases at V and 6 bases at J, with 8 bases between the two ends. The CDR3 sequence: CASSVAARDTQYF. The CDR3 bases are TGTGCCAGCAGCGTAGCTGCCCGCGATACGCAGTATTTT.